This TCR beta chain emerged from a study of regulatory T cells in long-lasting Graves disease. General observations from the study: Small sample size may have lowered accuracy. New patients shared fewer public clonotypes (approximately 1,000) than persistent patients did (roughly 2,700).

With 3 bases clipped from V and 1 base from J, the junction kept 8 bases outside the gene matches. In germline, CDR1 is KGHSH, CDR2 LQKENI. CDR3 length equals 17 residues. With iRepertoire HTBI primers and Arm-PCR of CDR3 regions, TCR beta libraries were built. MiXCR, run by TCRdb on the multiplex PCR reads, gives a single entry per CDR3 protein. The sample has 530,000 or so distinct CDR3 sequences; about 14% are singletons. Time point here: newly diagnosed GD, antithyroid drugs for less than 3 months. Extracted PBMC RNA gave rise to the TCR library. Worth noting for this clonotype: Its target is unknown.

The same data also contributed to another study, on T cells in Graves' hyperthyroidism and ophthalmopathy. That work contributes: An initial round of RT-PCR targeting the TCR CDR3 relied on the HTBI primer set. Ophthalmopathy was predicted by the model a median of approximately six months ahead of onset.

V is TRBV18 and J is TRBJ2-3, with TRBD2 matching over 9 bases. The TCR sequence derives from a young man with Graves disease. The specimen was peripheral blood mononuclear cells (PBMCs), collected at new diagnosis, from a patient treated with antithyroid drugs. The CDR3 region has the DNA TGTGCCAGCTCACCTGATATAGCGGGAGAAGGCACAGATACGCAGTATTTT. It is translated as CASSPDIAGEGTDTQYF.